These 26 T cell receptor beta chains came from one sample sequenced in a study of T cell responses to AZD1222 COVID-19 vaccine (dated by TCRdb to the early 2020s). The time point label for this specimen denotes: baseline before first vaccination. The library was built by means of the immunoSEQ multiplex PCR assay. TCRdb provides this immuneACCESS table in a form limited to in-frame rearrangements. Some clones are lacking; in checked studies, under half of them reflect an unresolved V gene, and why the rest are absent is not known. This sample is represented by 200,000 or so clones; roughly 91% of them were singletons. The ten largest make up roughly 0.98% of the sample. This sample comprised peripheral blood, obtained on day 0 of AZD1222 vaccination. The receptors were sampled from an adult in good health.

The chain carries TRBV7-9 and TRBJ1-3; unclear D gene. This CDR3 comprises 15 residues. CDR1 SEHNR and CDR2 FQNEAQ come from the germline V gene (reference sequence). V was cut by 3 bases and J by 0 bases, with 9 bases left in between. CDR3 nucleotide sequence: TGTGCCAGCAGCTTCGGCCTTTACTCTGGAAACACCATATATTTT. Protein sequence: CASSFGLYSGNTIYF.

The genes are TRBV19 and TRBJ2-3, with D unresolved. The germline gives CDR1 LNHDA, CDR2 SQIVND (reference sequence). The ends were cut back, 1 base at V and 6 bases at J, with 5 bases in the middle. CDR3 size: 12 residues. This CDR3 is CASSIVGDTQYF. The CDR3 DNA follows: TGTGCCAGTAGTATAGTCGGGGATACGCAGTATTTT.

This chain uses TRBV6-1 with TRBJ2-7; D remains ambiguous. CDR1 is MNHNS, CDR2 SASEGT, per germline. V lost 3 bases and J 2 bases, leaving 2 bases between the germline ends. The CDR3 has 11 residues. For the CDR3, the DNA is TGTGCCAGCAGTGACCCCTACGAGCAGTACTTC. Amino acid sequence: CASSDPYEQYF.

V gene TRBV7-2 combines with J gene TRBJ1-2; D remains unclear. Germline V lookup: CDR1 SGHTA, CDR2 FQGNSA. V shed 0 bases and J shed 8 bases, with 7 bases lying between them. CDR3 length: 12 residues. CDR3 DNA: TGTGCCAGCAGCTTAGCCGCCTACGGCTACACCTTC. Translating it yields CASSLAAYGYTF.

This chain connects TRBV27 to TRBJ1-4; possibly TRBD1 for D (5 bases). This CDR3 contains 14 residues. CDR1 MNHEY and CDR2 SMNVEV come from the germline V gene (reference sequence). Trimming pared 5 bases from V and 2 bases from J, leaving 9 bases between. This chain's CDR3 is CASSRGTTNEKLFF. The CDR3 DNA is TGTGCCAGCAGTCGGGGGACTACTAATGAAAAACTGTTTTTT.

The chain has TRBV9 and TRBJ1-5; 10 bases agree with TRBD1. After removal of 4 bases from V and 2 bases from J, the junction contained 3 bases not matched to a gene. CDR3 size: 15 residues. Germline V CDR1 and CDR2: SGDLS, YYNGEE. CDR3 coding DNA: TGTGCCAGCAGCCCCGGGACAGGGGGCAATCAGCCCCAGCATTTT. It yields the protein CASSPGTGGNQPQHF.

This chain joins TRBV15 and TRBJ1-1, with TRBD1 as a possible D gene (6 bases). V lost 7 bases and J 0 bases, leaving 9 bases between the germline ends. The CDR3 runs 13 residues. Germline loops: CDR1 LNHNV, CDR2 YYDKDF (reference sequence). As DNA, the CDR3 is TGTGCCACCAAGGGGGGCATGAACACTGAAGCTTTCTTT. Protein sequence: CATKGGMNTEAFF.

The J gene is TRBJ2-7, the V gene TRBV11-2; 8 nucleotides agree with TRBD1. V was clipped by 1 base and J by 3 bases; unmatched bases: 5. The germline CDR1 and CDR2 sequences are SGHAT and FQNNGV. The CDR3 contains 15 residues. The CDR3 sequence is CASSLGGQAIYEQYF. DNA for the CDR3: TGTGCCAGCAGCTTAGGGGGACAGGCCATCTACGAGCAGTACTTC.

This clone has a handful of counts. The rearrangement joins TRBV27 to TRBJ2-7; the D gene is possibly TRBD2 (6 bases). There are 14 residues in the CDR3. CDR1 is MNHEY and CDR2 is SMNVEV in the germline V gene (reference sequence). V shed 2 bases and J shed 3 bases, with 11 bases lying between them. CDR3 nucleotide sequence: TGTGCCAGCAGTTTAGTGGGAGCGGGCTACGAGCAGTACTTC. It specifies CASSLVGAGYEQYF.

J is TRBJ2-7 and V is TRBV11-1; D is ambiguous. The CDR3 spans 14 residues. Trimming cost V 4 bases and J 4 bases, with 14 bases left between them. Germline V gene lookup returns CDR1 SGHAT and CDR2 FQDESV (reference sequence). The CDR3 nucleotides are TGTGCCAGCAGCTCCCAACATGGCCCTTACGAGCAGTACTTC. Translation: CASSSQHGPYEQYF.

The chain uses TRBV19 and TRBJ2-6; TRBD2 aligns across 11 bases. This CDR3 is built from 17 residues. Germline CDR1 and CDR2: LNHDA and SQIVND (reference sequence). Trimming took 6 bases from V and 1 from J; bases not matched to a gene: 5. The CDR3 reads CASSQLAGVSGANVLTF. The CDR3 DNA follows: TGTGCCAGTAGCCAACTAGCGGGAGTTTCTGGGGCCAACGTCCTGACTTTC.

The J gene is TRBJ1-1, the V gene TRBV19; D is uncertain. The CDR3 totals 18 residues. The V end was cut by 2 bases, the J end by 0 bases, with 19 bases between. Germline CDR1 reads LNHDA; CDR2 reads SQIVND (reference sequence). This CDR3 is CASSISPLGRLMNTEAFF. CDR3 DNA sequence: TGTGCCAGTAGTATAAGTCCCCTCGGCAGGCTCATGAACACTGAAGCTTTCTTT.

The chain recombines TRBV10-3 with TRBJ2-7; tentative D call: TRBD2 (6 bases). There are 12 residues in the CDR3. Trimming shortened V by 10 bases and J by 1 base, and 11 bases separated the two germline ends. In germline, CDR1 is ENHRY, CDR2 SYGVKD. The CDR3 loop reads CATSGTSYEQYF. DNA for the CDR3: TGTGCCACCTCCGGGACTTCCTACGAGCAGTACTTC.

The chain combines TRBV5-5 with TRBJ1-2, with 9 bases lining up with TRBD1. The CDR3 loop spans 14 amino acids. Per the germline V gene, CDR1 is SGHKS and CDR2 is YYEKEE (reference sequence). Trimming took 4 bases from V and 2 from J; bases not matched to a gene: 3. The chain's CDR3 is CASSRGQGNYGYTF. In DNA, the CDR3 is TGTGCCAGCAGCCGCGGACAGGGGAACTATGGCTACACCTTC.

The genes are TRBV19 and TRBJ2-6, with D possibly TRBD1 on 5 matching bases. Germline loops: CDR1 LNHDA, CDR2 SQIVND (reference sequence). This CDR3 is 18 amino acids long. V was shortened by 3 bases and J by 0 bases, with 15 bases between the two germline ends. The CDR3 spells CASSIGYRRNSGANVLTF. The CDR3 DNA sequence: TGTGCCAGTAGTATTGGGTACAGGAGAAACTCTGGGGCCAACGTCCTGACTTTC.

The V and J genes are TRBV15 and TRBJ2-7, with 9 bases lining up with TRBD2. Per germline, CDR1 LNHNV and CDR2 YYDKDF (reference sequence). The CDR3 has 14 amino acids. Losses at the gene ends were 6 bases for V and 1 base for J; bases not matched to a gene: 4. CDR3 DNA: TGTGCCACCAGTGGGCTAGCGGGGTCCTACGAGCAGTACTTC. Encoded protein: CATSGLAGSYEQYF.

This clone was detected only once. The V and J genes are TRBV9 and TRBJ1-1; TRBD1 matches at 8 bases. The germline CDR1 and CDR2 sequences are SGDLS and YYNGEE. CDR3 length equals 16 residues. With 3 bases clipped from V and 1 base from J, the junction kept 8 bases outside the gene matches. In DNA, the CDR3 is TGTGCCAGCAGCGCGACAGGGGTCGTGAGGAACACTGAAGCTTTCTTT. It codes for CASSATGVVRNTEAFF.

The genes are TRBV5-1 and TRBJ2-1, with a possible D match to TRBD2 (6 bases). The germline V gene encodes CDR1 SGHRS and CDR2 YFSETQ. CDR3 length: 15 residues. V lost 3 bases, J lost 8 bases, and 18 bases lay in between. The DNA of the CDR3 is TGCGCCAGCAGCTCTATCGGGACTCCTTTGGATGAGCAGTTCTTC. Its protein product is CASSSIGTPLDEQFF.

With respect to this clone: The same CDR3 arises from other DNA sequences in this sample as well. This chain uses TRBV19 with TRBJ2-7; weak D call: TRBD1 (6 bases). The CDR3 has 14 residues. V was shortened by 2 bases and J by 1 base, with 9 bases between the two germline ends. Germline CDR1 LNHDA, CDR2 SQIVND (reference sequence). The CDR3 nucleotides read TGTGCCAGTAGTATATCTGGGACATCCTACGAGCAGTACTTC. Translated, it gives CASSISGTSYEQYF.

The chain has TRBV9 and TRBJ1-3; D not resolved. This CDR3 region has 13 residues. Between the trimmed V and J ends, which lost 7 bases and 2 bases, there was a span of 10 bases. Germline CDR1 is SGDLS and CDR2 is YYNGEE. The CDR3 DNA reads TGTGCCAGCGATTGGGATGCTGGAAACACCATATATTTT. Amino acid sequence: CASDWDAGNTIYF.

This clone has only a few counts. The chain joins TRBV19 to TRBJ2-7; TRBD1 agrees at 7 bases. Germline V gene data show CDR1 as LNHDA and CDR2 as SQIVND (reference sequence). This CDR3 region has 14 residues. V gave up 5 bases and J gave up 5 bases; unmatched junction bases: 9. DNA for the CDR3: TGTGCCAGTAGTGAGGCGACAGGGCTAAACGAGCAGTACTTC. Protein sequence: CASSEATGLNEQYF. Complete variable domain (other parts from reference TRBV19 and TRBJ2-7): DGGITQSPKYLFRKEGQNVTLSCEQNLNHDAMYWYRQDPGQGLRLIYYSQIVNDFQKGDIAEGYSVSREKKESFPLTVTSAQKNPTAFYLCASSEATGLNEQYFGPGTRLTVT.

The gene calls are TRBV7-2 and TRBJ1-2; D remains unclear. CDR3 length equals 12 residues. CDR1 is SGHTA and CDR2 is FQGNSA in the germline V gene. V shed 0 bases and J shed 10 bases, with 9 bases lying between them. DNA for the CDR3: TGTGCCAGCAGCTTAGCGGCCCAGGTCTACACCTTC. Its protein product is CASSLAAQVYTF.

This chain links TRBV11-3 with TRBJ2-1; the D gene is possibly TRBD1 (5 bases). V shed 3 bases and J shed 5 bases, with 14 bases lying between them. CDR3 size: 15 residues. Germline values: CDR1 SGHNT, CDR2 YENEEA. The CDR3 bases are TGTGCCAGCAGCTTCCAGGGCACCTTAAACAATGAGCAGTTCTTC. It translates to CASSFQGTLNNEQFF.

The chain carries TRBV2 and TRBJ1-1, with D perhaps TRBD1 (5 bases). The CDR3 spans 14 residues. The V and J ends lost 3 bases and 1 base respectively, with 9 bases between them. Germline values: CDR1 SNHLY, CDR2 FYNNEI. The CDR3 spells CASSDLGENTEAFF. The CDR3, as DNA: TGTGCCAGCAGTGATCTGGGGGAGAACACTGAAGCTTTCTTT.

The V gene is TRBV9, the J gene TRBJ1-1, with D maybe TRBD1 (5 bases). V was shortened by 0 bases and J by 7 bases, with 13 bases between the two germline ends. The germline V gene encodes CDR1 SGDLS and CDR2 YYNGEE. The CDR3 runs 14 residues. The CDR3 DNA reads TGTGCCAGCAGCGTAGGTGGAACAGGTTTTGAAGCTTTCTTT. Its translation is CASSVGGTGFEAFF. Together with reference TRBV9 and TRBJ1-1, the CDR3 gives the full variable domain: DSGVTQTPKHLITATGQRVTLRCSPRSGDLSVYWYQQSLDQGLQFLIQYYNGEERAKGNILERFSAQQFPDLHSELNLSSLELGDSALYFCASSVGGTGFEAFFGQGTRLTVV.

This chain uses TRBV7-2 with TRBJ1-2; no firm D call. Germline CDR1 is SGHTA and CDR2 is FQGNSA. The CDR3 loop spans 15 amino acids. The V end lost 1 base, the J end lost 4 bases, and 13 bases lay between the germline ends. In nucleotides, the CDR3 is TGTGCCAGCAGCTTAGGGGGAATCGAGGCCTATGGCTACACCTTC. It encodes CASSLGGIEAYGYTF.